Detailed here is one T cell receptor beta chain. No antigen is known for it. With 4 bases clipped from V and 8 bases from J, the junction kept 10 bases outside the gene matches. Per germline, CDR1 SQVTM and CDR2 ANQGSEA. The CDR3 length is 14 residues. The sample originates from a study of glioma-infiltrating T cells. General study points: Only very few CDR3 sequences appeared in both tissue and blood. Above-expected tissue-blood divergence occurred in all gliomas, most in low-grade ones.

Using RNA template, CDR3s of TCR alpha and beta were amplified with iRepertoire arm-PCR. One-step reverse transcription and amplification started from approximately 100-400 ng of tissue mRNA or PBMC total RNA. TCRdb processed the multiplex PCR reads anew with MiXCR; each CDR3 protein has one entry. The repertoire holds roughly 190,000 distinct CDR3 sequences, 32% seen once, with about 19% in the top ten. This receptor was identified in a human donor with low-grade glioma or glioblastoma, undergoing nonglioma brain surgery, or in good health (not recorded which). Sequenced: glioma tissue, nonneoplastic brain tissue, or PBMCs (not recorded which). The rearrangement uses TRBV29-1 and TRBJ1-4; 7 bases are shared with TRBD1. As DNA, the CDR3 is TGCAGCGTTGCCCAACCGGGACAGCCGGAAAAACTGTTTTTT. Its translation: CSVAQPGQPEKLFF.